Listed below are T cell receptor beta chains from one sample, sequenced in a study of cytomegalovirus exposure and HLA in healthy donors. Profiled with immunoSEQ multiplex PCR; TCRdb holds only in-frame clones, not every one. The sample includes over 110,000 clones, approximately 86% of them seen just once. What was sequenced was PBMCs. The receptor set was obtained from a man in his late teens or twenties in good health and CMV-seropositive. CDR3s include the opening cysteine and the closing phenylalanine or tryptophan. The D gene is left open where the match is weak. Not every row has a clone size; where given, it reads once, few, many or a size class.

>TRBV27|NA|TRBD1|TRBJ2-7
TGTGCCAGCAGGGGACAGGGGGCAGGGGAGCAGTACTTC
CASRGQGAGEQYF
>TRBV5-4|few|TRBD2|TRBJ2-3
TGTGCCAGCAGCGGCAGGACTAGTGGCGGCACAGATACGCAGTATTTT
CASSGRTSGGTDTQYF
>TRBV5-6|NA|NA|TRBJ2-7
TGTGCCAGCAGCCCGGGGACAATCGAGCAGTACTTC
CASSPGTIEQYF
>TRBV5-1|few|NA|TRBJ2-7
TGCGCCAGCAGCTTGGTTCCTAGTTCCTACGAGCAGTACTTC
CASSLVPSSYEQYF
>TRBV28|once|TRBD1|TRBJ1-2
TGTGCCAGCAGTTTGTCCGACAGGGGAGGAGGCTATGGCTACACCTTC
CASSLSDRGGGYGYTF
>TRBV7-9|NA|NA|TRBJ1-1
TGTGCCAGCAGCAATAGCATGAACACTGAAGCTTTCTTT
CASSNSMNTEAFF
>TRBV7-8|NA|NA|TRBJ1-5
TGTGCCAGCAGCTTAGCGGTCGGAGATCAGCCCCAGCATTTT
CASSLAVGDQPQHF
>TRBV5-6|NA|NA|TRBJ1-1
TGTGCCAGCAGCTTGGACAGGTGGAGTGCTGAAGCTTTCTTT
CASSLDRWSAEAFF
>TRBV6-1|NA|NA|TRBJ1-2
TGTGCCAGCAAGGCAGGGCGGGAATATGGCTACACCTTC
CASKAGREYGYTF
>TRBV5-1|NA|NA|TRBJ2-1
TGCGCCAGCAGCCGCGCATCCGCGAACGGTGGTTCCTACAATGAGCAGTTCTTC
CASSRASANGGSYNEQFF
>TRBV6-1|NA|NA|TRBJ2-1
TGTGCCAGCAGTGAAGCTGTGACAGAAACCTACAATGAGCAGTTCTTC
CASSEAVTETYNEQFF
>TRBV2|NA|TRBD1|TRBJ2-1
TGTGCCAGCAGTCAAACCACCGATTTACCGGGACAGCCGAACAATGAGCAGTTCTTC
CASSQTTDLPGQPNNEQFF
>TRBV6-1|NA|NA|TRBJ1-6
TGTGCCAGCAGTGTCGAATGGGGGACTTTCACCCTCCACTTT
CASSVEWGTFTLHF
>TRBV5-6|NA|NA|TRBJ2-4
TGTGCCAGCAGCTTCGGACAGCTCAACATTCAGTACTTC
CASSFGQLNIQYF
>TRBV30|once|TRBD1|TRBJ1-1
TGTGCCTGGAGGGAGGGTTGGACAGGGAACACTGAAGCTTTCTTT
CAWREGWTGNTEAFF
>TRBV6-4|few|NA|TRBJ2-7
TGTGCCAGCAGTGACTCGAAAAGACAGGAAGCTTACGAGGAGCAGTACTTC
CASSDSKRQEAYEEQYF
>TRBV27|NA|NA|TRBJ1-3
TGTGCCAGCAGCCAGGGTAGCCCTGGAAACACCATATATTTT
CASSQGSPGNTIYF
>TRBV29-1|once|NA|TRBJ2-2
TGCAGCGTTTTACAGTACACCGGGGAGCTGTTTTTT
CSVLQYTGELFF
>TRBV7-9|NA|TRBD1|TRBJ1-1
TGTGCCAGCAGCTTTAAGGGGGCGTCTCTTGAAGCTTTCTTT
CASSFKGASLEAFF
>TRBV6-6|NA|TRBD1|TRBJ1-2
TGTGCCAGCAGGCGAGGACAGGACGTTAACTATGGCTACACCTTC
CASRRGQDVNYGYTF
>TRBV5-1|NA|NA|TRBJ2-7
TGCGCCAGCAGCGACCCCGGGGACAACGACTACGAGCAGTACTTC
CASSDPGDNDYEQYF
>TRBV27|once|NA|TRBJ2-3
TGTGCCCGAGGGGGGGAGGGCCCAGATACGCAGTATTTT
CARGGEGPDTQYF
>TRBV30|NA|NA|TRBJ2-6
TGTGCCTGGGGACAGGGGGCCAACGTCCTGACTTTC
CAWGQGANVLTF
>TRBV15|NA|NA|TRBJ1-5
TGTGCCACCAGCAGAGCGCCCGGGCCCCAGCATTTT
CATSRAPGPQHF
>TRBV6-5|NA|NA|TRBJ2-5
TGTGCCAGCAGTTACTGGGACACTAAGGGGGAGACCCAGTACTTC
CASSYWDTKGETQYF
>TRBV19|NA|NA|TRBJ1-2
TGTGCCAGTAGTATGCGGGACGGATACTATGGCTACACCTTC
CASSMRDGYYGYTF
>TRBV29-1|NA|NA|TRBJ1-2
TGCAGCGTTGCGGCAGGGGCCTATGGCTACACCTTC
CSVAAGAYGYTF
>TRBV10-3|many|TRBD1|TRBJ2-7
TGTGCCATCAGTGAGTTAGGTCCCGGGACAGGGACGTACTTC
CAISELGPGTGTYF
>TRBV18|NA|NA|TRBJ1-1
TGTGCCAGCTCACCAGACTCTAACGGGGCTTTCTTT
CASSPDSNGAFF